What follows are 16 T cell receptor beta chains derived from one specimen sequenced in a study of T-cell reconstitution after alpha-beta-depleted transplantation in children. Unique molecular identifiers featured in how the TCRbeta library was prepared. TCRdb passed the PCR reads through MiXCR, listing each CDR3 protein once. Of 300,000 or so distinct CDR3 sequences listed, 9.5% to 10% were seen once; the top ten hold 10%. The material sequenced was PBMCs from the stem cell graft donor, taken from the stem cell graft. The origin of the receptors is a human donor who donated a stem cell graft to a child with SCID.

V usage is TRBV18 and J usage is TRBJ2-2; D is possibly TRBD1 (5 bases). Trimming left V 3 bases short and J 4 bases short, with 9 bases between. This CDR3 has 14 amino acids. Per germline, CDR1 KGHSH and CDR2 LQKENI. CDR3 in amino acids: CASSPQDSTGELFF. CDR3 DNA: TGTGCCAGCTCACCCCAAGACAGCACCGGGGAGCTGTTTTTT.

J is TRBJ1-2 and V is TRBV7-3; 8 bases agree with TRBD1. V was clipped by 1 base and J by 6 bases; unmatched bases: 4. This CDR3 spans 14 amino acids. Germline lookup yields CDR1 SGHTA and CDR2 FQGTGA. The CDR3 spells CASSLNQGANGYTF. CDR3 bases: TGTGCCAGCAGCTTAAACCAGGGGGCGAATGGCTACACCTTC.

This clonotype was recorded a few times. The rearrangement joins TRBV5-1 to TRBJ2-4, with D tentatively TRBD1 or TRBD2 (5 bases each). CDR1 is SGHRS, CDR2 YFSETQ, per germline. The CDR3 length is 13 residues. V lost 0 bases, J lost 10 bases, and 11 bases lay in between. The CDR3 DNA reads TGCGCCAGCAGCTTGGCGGGTGAGGGGATTCAGTACTTC. This gives the protein CASSLAGEGIQYF.

This clonotype was observed a few times. A much larger clone differs by one base, so this may be a read error. The chain employs TRBV4-2 and TRBJ1-5, with 8 bases aligning to TRBD1. V dropped 1 base and J dropped 5; count of bases not matched to a gene: 1. The germline gives CDR1 LGHNA, CDR2 YNFKEQ. CDR3 length: 14 residues. CDR3 sequence reads: CASSQAGGDQPQHF. The CDR3 region has the DNA TGTGCCAGCAGCCAAGCAGGGGGCGATCAGCCCCAGCATTTT.

The chain uses TRBV5-5 and TRBJ2-7; D may be TRBD2 (6 bases). The V gene's germline CDR1 is SGHKS and CDR2 YYEKEE (reference sequence). V was trimmed by 3 bases and J by 5 bases, leaving 15 bases between them. The CDR3 sequence is 14 residues long. The CDR3 DNA is TGTGCCAGCAGCTGGAGGGCCCCCGGGGACGAGCAGTACTTC. Encoded protein: CASSWRAPGDEQYF.

This clonotype has just a few counts. The chain carries TRBV5-1 and TRBJ2-4; TRBD1 agrees at 9 bases. Germline V gene sequence: CDR1 SGHRS, CDR2 YFSETQ. This CDR3 has 15 residues. The V segment lost 2 bases and the J segment 7 bases; nucleotides outside the gene matches: 7. CDR3 protein: CASSLRRDRDNIQYF. The CDR3, as DNA: TGCGCCAGCAGCTTAAGAAGGGACAGGGACAACATTCAGTACTTC.

This clonotype was detected a few times. The V call is TRBV5-6, the J call TRBJ2-5; unclear D gene. With 4 bases removed from V and 3 bases from J, the gap between germline ends came to 16 bases. CDR1 is SGHDT, CDR2 YYEEEE, per germline. The CDR3 covers 15 residues. Written as DNA, the CDR3 is TGTGCCAGCAGCGGCGCTCACTACCCAGAAGAGACCCAGTACTTC. Its translation is CASSGAHYPEETQYF.

This clonotype was counted a few times. The V and J genes are TRBV5-1 and TRBJ2-1; no clear D. The CDR3 is 15 amino acids. Trimming took 0 bases from V and 2 from J, leaving 9 bases between them. Germline V gene lookup returns CDR1 SGHRS and CDR2 YFSETQ. In DNA, the CDR3 is TGCGCCAGCAGCTTGGAAGGGAATCCCTACAATGAGCAGTTCTTC. It translates to CASSLEGNPYNEQFF.

This clonotype has a handful of counts. The rearrangement uses TRBV5-1 and TRBJ2-7; 9 nucleotides line up with TRBD1. CDR1 and CDR2 from the germline V gene are SGHRS and YFSETQ. The CDR3 is 15 amino acids. J was trimmed by 2 bases and V by 3 bases; bases with no gene match: 6. The CDR3 loop is CASSSAGTGPYEQYF. The CDR3 nucleotides read TGCGCCAGCAGCTCCGCCGGGACAGGGCCCTACGAGCAGTACTTC.

This clonotype appeared a few times. The gene calls are TRBV20-1 and TRBJ2-1, with 12 nucleotides matching TRBD2. From germline, CDR1 is DFQATT and CDR2 SNEGSKA (reference sequence). The CDR3 is made up of 14 amino acids. The trim removed 3 bases at V and 6 bases at J, leaving 3 bases unmatched. The CDR3 here is CSARTSGGLNEQFF. CDR3 DNA: TGCAGTGCTAGGACTAGCGGGGGTCTCAATGAGCAGTTCTTC.

This clonotype was seen a few times. The chain combines TRBV18 with TRBJ2-2; 10 bases match TRBD2. With 3 bases clipped from V and 5 bases from J, the junction kept 3 bases outside the gene matches. The CDR3 spans 15 residues. CDR1 KGHSH and CDR2 LQKENI come from the germline V gene. This CDR3 reads CASSPQTSGTGELFF. DNA of the CDR3: TGTGCCAGCTCACCGCAGACTAGCGGGACCGGGGAGCTGTTTTTT.

This chain links TRBV12-3 or TRBV12-4 with TRBJ1-1; 8 bases align to TRBD1. CDR3 length: 13 residues. V dropped 5 bases and J dropped 11; count of bases not matched to a gene: 10. CDR3 region: CASSLGQGGDAFF. In DNA form, the CDR3 reads TGTGCCAGCAGTCTCGGACAGGGTGGTGATGCTTTCTTT.

The chain has TRBV4-1 and TRBJ2-1; a possible D gene is TRBD2 (5 bases). This CDR3 has 17 residues. V was cut by 1 base and J by 4 bases, with 17 bases left in between. CDR1 and CDR2 from the germline V gene are MGHRA and YSYEKL. In DNA, the CDR3 is TGCGCCAGCAGCCAAGTGCTGGACTGGAAAGGTTACAATGAGCAGTTCTTC. As protein: CASSQVLDWKGYNEQFF.

This clonotype was seen a few times. The genes are TRBV2 and TRBJ2-1; unclear D gene. This CDR3 is 11 amino acids long. V was shortened by 4 bases and J by 8 bases, with 6 bases between the two germline ends. Germline values: CDR1 SNHLY, CDR2 FYNNEI. The CDR3 sequence is CASSVWDEQFF. The CDR3 nucleotides are TGTGCCAGCAGTGTTTGGGATGAGCAGTTCTTC.

In its sample, this clonotype was seen many times. The rearrangement links TRBV7-3 to TRBJ2-1; tentatively, D is TRBD2 (9 bases). Germline values: CDR1 SGHTA, CDR2 FQGTGA. The CDR3 extends over 14 amino acids. Between the trimmed V and J ends, which lost 6 bases and 9 bases, there was a span of 18 bases. CDR3 protein: CASSPSGGTGEQFF. CDR3 DNA: TGTGCCAGCAGTCCCAGCGGGGGGACAGGTGAGCAGTTCTTC.

This clonotype was detected a few times. The rearrangement links TRBV6-1 to TRBJ2-4; the D is unclear. Germline V CDR1 and CDR2: MNHNS, SASEGT. The CDR3 is made up of 17 amino acids. The V gene lost 1 base and the J gene lost 2 bases, with 15 bases spanning the gap. The CDR3 nucleotides are TGTGCCAGCAGTGAAGAGAGTTTTGGGTGGCCCAAAAACATTCAGTACTTC. Amino acids: CASSEESFGWPKNIQYF.